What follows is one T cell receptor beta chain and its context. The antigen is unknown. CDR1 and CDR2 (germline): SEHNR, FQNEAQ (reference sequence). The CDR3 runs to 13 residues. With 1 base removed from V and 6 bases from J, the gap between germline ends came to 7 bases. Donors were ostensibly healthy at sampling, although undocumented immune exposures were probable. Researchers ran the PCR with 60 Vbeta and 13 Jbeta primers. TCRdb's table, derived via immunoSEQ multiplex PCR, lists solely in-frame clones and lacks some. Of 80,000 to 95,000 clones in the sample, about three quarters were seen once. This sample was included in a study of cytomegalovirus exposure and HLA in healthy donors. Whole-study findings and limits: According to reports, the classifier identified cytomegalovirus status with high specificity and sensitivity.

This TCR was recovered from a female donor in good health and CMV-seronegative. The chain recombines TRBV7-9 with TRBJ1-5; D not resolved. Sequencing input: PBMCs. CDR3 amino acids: CASSLDMSQPQHF. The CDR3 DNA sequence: TGTGCCAGCAGCTTAGATATGAGTCAGCCCCAGCATTTT.